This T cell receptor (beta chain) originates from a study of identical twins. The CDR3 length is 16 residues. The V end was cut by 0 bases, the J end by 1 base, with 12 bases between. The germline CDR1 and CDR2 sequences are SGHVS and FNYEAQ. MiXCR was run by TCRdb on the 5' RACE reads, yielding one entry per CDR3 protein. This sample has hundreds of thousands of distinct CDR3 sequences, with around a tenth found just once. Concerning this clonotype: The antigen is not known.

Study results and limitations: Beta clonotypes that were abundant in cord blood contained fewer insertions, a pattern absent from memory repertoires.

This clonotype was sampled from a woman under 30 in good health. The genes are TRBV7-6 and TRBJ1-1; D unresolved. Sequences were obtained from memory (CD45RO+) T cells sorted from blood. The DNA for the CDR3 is TGTGCCAGCAGCTTAGCGGCAACCGATAAGAACACTGAAGCTTTCTTT. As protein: CASSLAATDKNTEAFF.